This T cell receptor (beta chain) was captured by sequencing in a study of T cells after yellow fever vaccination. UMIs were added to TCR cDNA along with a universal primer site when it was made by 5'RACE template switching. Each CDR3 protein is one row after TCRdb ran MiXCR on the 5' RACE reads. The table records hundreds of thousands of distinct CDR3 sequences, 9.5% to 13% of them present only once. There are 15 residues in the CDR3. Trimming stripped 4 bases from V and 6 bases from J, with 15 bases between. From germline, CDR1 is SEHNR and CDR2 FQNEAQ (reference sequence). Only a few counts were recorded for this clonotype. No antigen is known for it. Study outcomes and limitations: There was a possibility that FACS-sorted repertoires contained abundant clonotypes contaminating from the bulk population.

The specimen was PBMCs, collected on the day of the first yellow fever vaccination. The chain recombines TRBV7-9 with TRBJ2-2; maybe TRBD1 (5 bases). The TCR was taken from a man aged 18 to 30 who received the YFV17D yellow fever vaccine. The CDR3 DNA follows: TGTGCCAGCAGCTCGGTTAACTGGGGCCCCGGGGAGCTGTTTTTT. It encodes CASSSVNWGPGELFF.